This T cell receptor beta chain stems from a study of cytomegalovirus exposure and HLA in healthy donors. Study outcomes and limitations: Some highly shared sequence variants likely arose as a pipeline artifact.

The PCR made use of 60 Vbeta and 13 Jbeta primers. Clones were read by immunoSEQ multiplex PCR, and TCRdb kept only the in-frame ones, dropping some. The sample shows roughly 140,000 clones, roughly 80% of them seen only once. Trimming removed 0 bases from V and 2 bases from J, with 10 bases in between. Germline V lookup: CDR1 SGHVS, CDR2 FQNEAQ. This CDR3 comprises 15 residues. This clone was seen more than once but under ten times. Its matching antigen is unknown. This receptor was taken from a female donor in good health and CMV-seronegative. V is TRBV7-8 and J is TRBJ1-1, with D hard to call. Input material: PBMCs. CDR3 coding DNA: TGTGCCAGCAGCTTAGCTGTGAGCTATAACACTGAAGCTTTCTTT. As protein: CASSLAVSYNTEAFF. Drawing the rest from reference TRBV7-8 and TRBJ1-1, the complete variable domain is GAGVSQSPRYKVAKRGQDVALRCDPISGHVSLFWYQQALGQGPEFLTYFQNEAQLDKSGLPSDRFFAERPEGSVSTLKIQRTQQEDSAVYLCASSLAVSYNTEAFFGQGTRLTVV.